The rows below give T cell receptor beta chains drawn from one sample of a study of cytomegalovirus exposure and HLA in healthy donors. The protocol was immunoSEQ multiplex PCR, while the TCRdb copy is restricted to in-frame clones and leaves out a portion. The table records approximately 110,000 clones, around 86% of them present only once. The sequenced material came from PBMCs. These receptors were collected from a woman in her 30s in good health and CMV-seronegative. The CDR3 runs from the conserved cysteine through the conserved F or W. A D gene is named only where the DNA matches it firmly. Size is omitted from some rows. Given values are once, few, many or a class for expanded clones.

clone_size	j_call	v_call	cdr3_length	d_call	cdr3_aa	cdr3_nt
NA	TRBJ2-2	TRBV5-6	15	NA	CASRIGGVDTGELFF	TGTGCCAGCAGAATAGGGGGGGTGGACACCGGGGAGCTGTTTTTT
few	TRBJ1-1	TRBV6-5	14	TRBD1	CASSYGTGNTEAFF	TGTGCCAGCAGTTACGGGACAGGGAACACTGAAGCTTTCTTT
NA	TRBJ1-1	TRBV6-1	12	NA	CASRGGNTEAFF	TGTGCCAGCAGGGGGGGGAACACTGAAGCTTTCTTT
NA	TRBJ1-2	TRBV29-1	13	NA	CSVDRSRGYGYTF	TGCAGCGTTGATAGGTCAAGGGGCTATGGCTACACCTTC
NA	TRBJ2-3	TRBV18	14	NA	CASSWDTNTDTQYF	TGTGCCAGCTCATGGGACACTAACACAGATACGCAGTATTTT
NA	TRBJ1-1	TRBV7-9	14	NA	CASSFINRNTEAFF	TGTGCCAGCAGCTTTATAAACAGGAACACTGAAGCTTTCTTT
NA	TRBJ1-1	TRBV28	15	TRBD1	CASSFARGRDTEAFF	TGTGCCAGCAGTTTTGCAAGGGGGCGGGACACTGAAGCTTTCTTT
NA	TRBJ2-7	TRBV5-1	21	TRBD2	CASSPFSARLAGVAPEYEQYF	TGCGCCAGCAGCCCCTTTAGCGCACGACTAGCGGGAGTGGCCCCCGAGTACGAGCAGTACTTC
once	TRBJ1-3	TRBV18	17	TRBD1	CASSQGQAKSSGNTIYF	TGTGCCAGCTCACAGGGACAGGCGAAGAGCTCTGGAAACACCATATATTTT
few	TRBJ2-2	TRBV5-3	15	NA	CARSGQRLNTGELFF	TGTGCCAGAAGCGGTCAGAGACTGAACACCGGGGAGCTGTTTTTT
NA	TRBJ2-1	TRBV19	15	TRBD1	CASSGLGQVYNEQFF	TGTGCCAGTAGTGGACTGGGACAGGTCTACAATGAGCAGTTCTTC
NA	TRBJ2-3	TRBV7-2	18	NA	CASSLVGLSGTSTDTQYF	TGTGCCAGCAGCTTAGTAGGCCTCTCGGGGACAAGCACAGATACGCAGTATTTT
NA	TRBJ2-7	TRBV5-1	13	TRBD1	CASSTGDRWEQYF	TGCGCCAGTTCGACAGGGGATCGTTGGGAGCAGTACTTC
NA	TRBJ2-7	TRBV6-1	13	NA	CASSGPGLREQYF	TGTGCCAGCAGTGGTCCAGGGCTGAGAGAGCAGTACTTC
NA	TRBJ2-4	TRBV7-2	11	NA	CASSQKNIQYF	TGTGCCAGCAGCCAGAAAAACATTCAGTACTTC
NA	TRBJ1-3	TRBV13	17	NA	CASSTGGGQISGNTIYF	TGTGCCAGCAGTACAGGCGGGGGGCAGATCTCTGGAAACACCATATATTTT
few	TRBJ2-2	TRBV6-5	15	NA	CASSNTAGVTGELFF	TGTGCCAGCAGTAACACCGCAGGGGTCACCGGGGAGCTGTTTTTT
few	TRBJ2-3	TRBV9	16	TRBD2	CASSVDGTSFTDTQYF	TGTGCCAGCAGCGTAGATGGGACTAGCTTTACAGATACGCAGTATTTT
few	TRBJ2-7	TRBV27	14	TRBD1	CASGGWGQRYEQYF	TGTGCCAGCGGGGGATGGGGACAGAGGTACGAGCAGTACTTC
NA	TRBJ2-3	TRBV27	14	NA	CASSFRARTDTQYF	TGTGCCAGCAGTTTCCGTGCGCGCACAGATACGCAGTATTTT
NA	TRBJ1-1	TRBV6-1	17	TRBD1	CASSEENRGIRNTEAFF	TGTGCCAGCAGTGAAGAGAACAGGGGTATAAGGAACACTGAAGCTTTCTTT
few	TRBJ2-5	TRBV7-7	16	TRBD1	CASSQGTGGVQETQYF	TGTGCCAGCAGCCAAGGGACAGGGGGAGTCCAAGAGACCCAGTACTTC
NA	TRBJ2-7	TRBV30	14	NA	CAWEPQGLSYEQYF	TGTGCCTGGGAGCCCCAGGGACTCTCCTACGAGCAGTACTTC
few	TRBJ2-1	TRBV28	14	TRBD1	CASSLGNAGGAQFF	TGTGCCAGCAGTTTGGGGAACGCAGGGGGCGCCCAGTTCTTC
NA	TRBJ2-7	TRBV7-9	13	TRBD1	CASSSRDSYEQYF	TGTGCCAGCAGCTCCCGGGACAGCTACGAGCAGTACTTC
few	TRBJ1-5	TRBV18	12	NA	CASSPPNQPQHF	TGTGCCAGCTCACCCCCGAATCAGCCCCAGCATTTT
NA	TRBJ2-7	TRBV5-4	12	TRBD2	CASSLARGGQYF	TGTGCCAGCAGCTTGGCCCGGGGGGGGCAGTACTTC
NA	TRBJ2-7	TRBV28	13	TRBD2	CASSLLGGNEQYF	TGTGCCAGCAGTTTGCTGGGGGGGAACGAGCAGTACTTC
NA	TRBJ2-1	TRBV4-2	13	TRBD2	CATQSGSRNEQFF	TGTGCCACACAGAGCGGGAGTCGCAATGAGCAGTTCTTC
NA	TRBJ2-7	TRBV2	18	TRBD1	CASSEGGDRLFFFREQYF	TGTGCCAGCAGTGAAGGGGGGGACAGGTTGTTTTTTTTTAGGGAGCAGTACTTC
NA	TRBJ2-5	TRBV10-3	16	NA	CAISDRRERGSETQYF	TGTGCCATCAGTGATAGGCGGGAAAGAGGATCGGAGACCCAGTACTTC
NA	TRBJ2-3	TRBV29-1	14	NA	CSVGTSSFMDTQYF	TGCAGCGTTGGGACTTCTAGCTTTATGGATACGCAGTATTTT
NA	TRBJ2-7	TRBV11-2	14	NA	CASSLLGGGYEQYF	TGTGCCAGCAGCTTGCTCGGGGGAGGCTACGAGCAGTACTTC
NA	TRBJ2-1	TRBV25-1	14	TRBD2	CASSGTSGSYEQFF	TGTGCCAGCAGTGGGACTAGCGGGAGTTATGAGCAGTTCTTC
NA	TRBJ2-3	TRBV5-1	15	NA	CASTGGSTITDTQYF	TGCGCCAGCACCGGGGGTAGCACCATCACAGATACGCAGTATTTT
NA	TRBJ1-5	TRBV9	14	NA	CASSVGRSNQPQHF	TGTGCCAGCAGCGTAGGGAGGAGCAATCAGCCCCAGCATTTT
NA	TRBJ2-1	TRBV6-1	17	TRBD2	CASSEWGGLAGYNEQFF	TGTGCCAGCAGTGAATGGGGAGGACTAGCGGGCTACAATGAGCAGTTCTTC
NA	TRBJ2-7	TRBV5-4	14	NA	CASSLSGSAYEQYF	TGTGCCAGCAGCTTGTCAGGCAGTGCCTACGAGCAGTACTTC
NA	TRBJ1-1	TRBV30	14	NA	CAWSDPPGNSEAFF	TGTGCCTGGAGTGACCCCCCCGGGAATTCTGAAGCTTTCTTT
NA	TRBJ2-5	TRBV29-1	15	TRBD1	CSVDSIGQGEETQYF	TGCAGCGTTGATTCCATCGGACAGGGTGAAGAGACCCAGTACTTC
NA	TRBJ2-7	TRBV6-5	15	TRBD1	CASSSRDRLSYEQYF	TGTGCCAGCAGCTCCCGGGACAGATTATCCTACGAGCAGTACTTC
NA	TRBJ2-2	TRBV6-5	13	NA	CASRGRYTGELFF	TGTGCCAGTAGAGGGAGGTACACCGGGGAGCTGTTTTTT
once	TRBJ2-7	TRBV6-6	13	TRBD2	CASSSGEGYEQYF	TGTGCCAGCAGTTCCGGGGAGGGGTACGAGCAGTACTTC
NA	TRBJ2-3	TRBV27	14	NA	CASSLGRASDTQYF	TGTGCCAGCAGTTTGGGCAGGGCCTCAGATACGCAGTATTTT
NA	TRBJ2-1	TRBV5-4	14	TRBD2	CASSLGLAVGEQFF	TGTGCCAGCAGCTTGGGACTAGCGGTAGGTGAGCAGTTCTTC
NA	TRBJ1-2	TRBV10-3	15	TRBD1	CAISESQTGGNGYTF	TGTGCCATCAGTGAGTCCCAGACAGGGGGCAATGGCTACACCTTC
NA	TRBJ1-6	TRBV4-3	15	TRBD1	CASSQVRQGISPLHF	TGCGCCAGCAGCCAAGTACGACAGGGGATTTCACCCCTCCACTTT